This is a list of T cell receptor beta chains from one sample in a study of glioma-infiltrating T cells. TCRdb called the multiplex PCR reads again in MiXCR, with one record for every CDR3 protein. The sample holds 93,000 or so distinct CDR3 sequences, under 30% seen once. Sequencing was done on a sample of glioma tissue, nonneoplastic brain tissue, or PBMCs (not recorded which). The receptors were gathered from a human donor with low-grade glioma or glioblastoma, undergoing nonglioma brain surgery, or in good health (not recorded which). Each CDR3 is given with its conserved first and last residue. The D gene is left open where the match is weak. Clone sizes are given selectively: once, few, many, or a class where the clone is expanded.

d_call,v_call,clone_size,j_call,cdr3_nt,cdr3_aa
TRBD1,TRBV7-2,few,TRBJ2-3,TGTGCCAGCAGCCACGGGACAGGCCTTGGCACAGATACGCAGTATTTT,CASSHGTGLGTDTQYF
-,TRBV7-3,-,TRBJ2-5,TGTGCCGGCAGCTTAAGCGTCGGGGTTGGAGAGACCCAGTACTTC,CAGSLSVGVGETQYF
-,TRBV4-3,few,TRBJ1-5,TGCGCCAGCAGCCAAGAGAGGGAGGGCAATCAGCCCCAGCATTTT,CASSQEREGNQPQHF
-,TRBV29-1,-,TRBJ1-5,TGCAGCGTTTCATCCCGGTCCGATCAGCCCCAGCATTTT,CSVSSRSDQPQHF
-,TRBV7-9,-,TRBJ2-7,TGTGCCAGCAGCTCAACCGTGTCCTACGAGCAGTACTTC,CASSSTVSYEQYF
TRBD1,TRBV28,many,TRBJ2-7,TGTGCCAGCAGCCAAGCTTACAGGGGGCGCTTCGAGCAGTACTTC,CASSQAYRGRFEQYF
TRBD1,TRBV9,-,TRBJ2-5,TGTGCCAGCAGCGGGGGACAGACGGAGACCCAGTACTTC,CASSGGQTETQYF
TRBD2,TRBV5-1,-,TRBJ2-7,TGCGCCAGCAGCTTAAGCGGGGACGGCGAGCAGTACTTC,CASSLSGDGEQYF
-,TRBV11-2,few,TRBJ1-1,TGTGCCAGCAGCTTACAGGGGTTTGAAGCTTTCTTT,CASSLQGFEAFF
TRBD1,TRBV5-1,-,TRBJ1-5,TGCGCCTGCAGCCTGGGGGGACAGTCCAATCAGCCCCAGCATTTT,CACSLGGQSNQPQHF
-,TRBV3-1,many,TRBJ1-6,TGTGCCAGCAGCCGAGCAGGGAATTCACCCCTCCACTTT,CASSRAGNSPLHF
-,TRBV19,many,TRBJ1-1,TGTGCCAGTAGTATTGAGACGGGGAACACTGAAGCTTTCTTT,CASSIETGNTEAFF
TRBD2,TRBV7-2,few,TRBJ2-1,TGTGCCAGCAGCTTAGCTTATGTAGCGGGGAGTAGCTACAATGAGCAGTTCTTC,CASSLAYVAGSSYNEQFF
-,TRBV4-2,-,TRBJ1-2,TGTGCCAGCAGCCAAGAGCCCAGACCAGACTATGGCTACACCTTC,CASSQEPRPDYGYTF
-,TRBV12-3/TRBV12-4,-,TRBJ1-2,TGTGCCAGCAGTTCGGGGCTTAGCTATGGCTACACCTTC,CASSSGLSYGYTF
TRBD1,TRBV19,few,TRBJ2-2,TGTGCCAGTAGTTGGACAGGCGCGAACACCGGGGAGCTGTTTTTT,CASSWTGANTGELFF
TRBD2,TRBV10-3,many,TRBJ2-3,TGTGCCATCAGTAGCCCGGGACTAGTAGAGTCAGATACGCAGTATTTT,CAISSPGLVESDTQYF